These 13 T cell receptor beta chains were all obtained from the same sample, sequenced in a study of blood T cells in healthy people across ages. The second PCR ran about 7 to 12 cycles with a sample-barcoded 5' primer and J-beta primers. TCRdb processed the 5' RACE reads anew with MiXCR; each CDR3 protein has one entry. The table shows about 670,000 distinct CDR3 sequences, with roughly half occurring only once. Specimen: blood. All receptors derive from a woman older than 75 in good health.

In the case of this clonotype: A much larger clonotype is one base distant, so this may be a read error. The chain has TRBV28 and TRBJ2-1; TRBD1 matches at 7 bases. The end of the DNA is better explained by TRBJ2-7, so the J call may be wrong. This CDR3 is 13 amino acids long. Per germline, CDR1 MDHEN and CDR2 SYDVKM. CDR3 residues: CASSWGQYNEQYF. CDR3 DNA: TGTGCCAGCAGTTGGGGACAGTACAATGAGCAGTACTTC.

This chain links TRBV7-9 with TRBJ2-2; 9 bases map to TRBD2. Trimming removed 4 bases from V and 6 bases from J; junction bases left unmatched: 6. The CDR3 has 15 residues. CDR1 and CDR2 from the germline V gene are SEHNR and FQNEAQ (reference sequence). CDR3 nucleotides: TGTGCCAGCAGCTCGATAGCGGGGGCCCCCGGGGAGCTGTTTTTT. Protein product: CASSSIAGAPGELFF.

A remark on this clonotype: A read error may produce the germline difference seen at one junction end. The genes are TRBV20-1 and TRBJ1-4; the D is unclear. Germline CDR1 is DFQATT and CDR2 is SNEGSKA (reference sequence). CDR3 length: 15 residues. The CDR3 DNA reads as TGTAGTGCTTCCCAAGGCCGTTCGGACTTGAAAAAACTGTTTTTT. Translating it yields CSASQGRSDLKKLFF.

The CDR3 region is CASSPVGNIQYF. The CDR3, as DNA: TGTGCCAGCAGCCCCGTGGGCAACATTCAGTACTTC. The chain carries TRBV7-9 and TRBJ2-7; D not certain. The end of the DNA fits TRBJ2-4 better, so the J call may be wrong. The germline gives CDR1 SEHNR, CDR2 FQNEAQ (reference sequence). The CDR3 spans 12 residues.

This chain uses TRBV7-3 with TRBJ1-2; D call uncertain. The CDR3 contains 14 residues. The V and J ends lost 3 bases and 0 bases respectively, with 8 bases between them. In germline, CDR1 is SGHTA, CDR2 FQGTGA. The CDR3 DNA sequence: TGTGCCAGCAGCTTGGGCCCAGCTAACTATGGCTACACCTTC. The encoded protein is CASSLGPANYGYTF. Full variable domain (remainder filled in from reference TRBV7-3 and TRBJ1-2): GAGVSQTPSNKVTEKGKYVELRCDPISGHTALYWYRQSLGQGPEFLIYFQGTGAADDSGLPNDRFFAVRPEGSVSTLKIQRTERGDSAVYLCASSLGPANYGYTFGSGTRLTVV.

The chain is built from TRBV2 and TRBJ2-3; D tentatively reads TRBD1 or TRBD2 (5 bases each). The CDR3 extends over 13 amino acids. Deletions cut 9 bases from V and 2 bases from J, with 12 bases between. CDR1 is SNHLY, CDR2 FYNNEI, per germline. This chain's CDR3 is CARGDPNTDTQYF. CDR3 bases: TGTGCCAGAGGGGACCCGAACACAGATACGCAGTATTTT.

The rearrangement links TRBV21-1 to TRBJ2-5; TRBD1 is taken as the D call from the table, unchecked against the DNA. TRBV21-1 is listed as a pseudogene. The CDR3 loop spans 13 amino acids. Here the CDR3 DNA reads TGTGCCAGCAGACGGACAGAGGGGGAGACCCAGTACTTC. Residues: CASRRTEGETQYF.

Turning to this clonotype: This may arise from a read error, as a much more abundant clone is one base away. This chain joins TRBV7-3 and TRBJ2-3; D unresolved. The germline CDR1 and CDR2 sequences are SGHTA and FQGTGA. This CDR3 spans 15 amino acids. DNA of the CDR3: TGTGCCCGCAGCTTTGGTGTTACTAGCACAGATACGCAGTATTTT. Its protein product is CARSFGVTSTDTQYF.

This clonotype was counted many times. Here the CDR3 reads CSSKAPETQYF. Here the CDR3 DNA reads TGCAGCTCCAAGGCACCAGAGACCCAGTACTTC. The rearrangement uses TRBV29-1 and TRBJ2-5, with D unresolved. This CDR3 is 11 amino acids long. V was shortened by 8 bases and J by 4 bases, with 11 bases between the two germline ends. Germline CDR1 reads SQVTM; CDR2 reads ANQGSEA.

This clonotype was recorded only once. The J gene is TRBJ2-1, the V gene TRBV28, with TRBD1 matching 7 bases. With V trimmed by 4 bases and J by 2 bases, 2 bases remained unmatched. The CDR3 runs 14 residues. The germline V gene has CDR1 MDHEN and CDR2 SYDVKM. The CDR3 nucleotides are TGTGCCAGCAGTTATCAGGGGGCCTACAATGAGCAGTTCTTC. Protein product: CASSYQGAYNEQFF. Full variable domain (remainder filled in from reference TRBV28 and TRBJ2-1): DVKVTQSSRYLVKRTGEKVFLECVQDMDHENMFWYRQDPGLGLRLIYFSYDVKMKEKGDIPEGYSVSREKKERFSLILESASTNQTSMYLCASSYQGAYNEQFFGPGTRLTVL.

Only a few counts were recorded for this clonotype. V usage is TRBV4-1 and J usage is TRBJ1-5; D is unclear. There are 13 residues in the CDR3. Germline lookup yields CDR1 MGHRA and CDR2 YSYEKL. V shed 2 bases and J shed 10 bases, with 12 bases lying between them. This chain's CDR3 is CASSQNPVSPQHF. The CDR3 DNA reads as TGCGCCAGCAGCCAAAATCCCGTTTCCCCCCAGCATTTT.

With respect to this clonotype: Being one base from a much bigger clone, this may be a read error. The chain links TRBV2 to TRBJ2-1; 7 bases match TRBD2. CDR3 length equals 14 residues. V lost 11 bases and J lost 2; bases outside the gene matches: 9. Germline CDR1 reads SNHLY; CDR2 reads FYNNEI. The CDR3 spells CAGVREAPYNEQFF. The CDR3 DNA reads TGTGCCGGAGTCCGGGAGGCACCCTACAATGAGCAGTTCTTC.

On this clonotype: A read error may explain this, as a much larger clone is one base away. J is TRBJ1-1 and V is TRBV6-6; 7 bases match TRBD1. This CDR3 comprises 16 residues. The germline V gene has CDR1 MNHNY and CDR2 SVGAGI (reference sequence). J gave up 0 bases and V 6 bases, and 10 bases lay outside the gene matches. CDR3 nucleotides: TGTGCCAGCAGCAAACGGACAGGCCTTATGAACACTGAAGCTTTCTTT. Translating gives CASSKRTGLMNTEAFF.